The 26 T cell receptor beta chains below all came from one sample that was sequenced in a study of CD8 T cells in Susac syndrome. Random hexamers served to reverse transcribe about 0.45 to 1 ug RNA. MiXCR, applied by TCRdb to the immunoSEQ multiplex PCR reads, yields one record per CDR3 protein. The sample has some 110,000 distinct CDR3 sequences; roughly 94% are singletons. Sequencing used CD8+ T cells from PBMCs. These receptors all come from a human donor with Susac syndrome.

This clonotype was seen just once. V usage is TRBV5-6 and J usage is TRBJ2-1; TRBD1 agrees at 8 bases. CDR1 is SGHDT and CDR2 is YYEEEE in the germline V gene. The CDR3 loop spans 14 amino acids. V lost 4 bases and J lost 8; bases outside the gene matches: 8. The CDR3 DNA is TGTGCCAGCAGCGAGGGACAGGTGTTGGATGAGCAGTTCTTC. This translates into CASSEGQVLDEQFF. Looking up the rest from reference TRBV5-6 and TRBJ2-1 gives the full variable domain: DAGVTQSPTHLIKTRGQQVTLRCSPKSGHDTVSWYQQALGQGPQFIFQYYEEEERQRGNFPDRFSGHQFPNYSSELNVNALLLGDSALYLCASSEGQVLDEQFFGPGTRLTVL.

This clonotype occurred once. The rearrangement uses TRBV5-1 and TRBJ2-2; D may correspond to TRBD1 or TRBD2 (6 bases each). Trimming stripped 1 base from V and 3 bases from J, with 10 bases between. The CDR3 totals 15 residues. Germline loops: CDR1 SGHRS, CDR2 YFSETQ. The chain's CDR3 is CASSLSGGHTGELFF. In DNA form, the CDR3 reads TGCGCCAGCAGCTTGTCCGGGGGCCACACCGGGGAGCTGTTTTTT.

The chain has TRBV27 and TRBJ2-7; no firm D call. The germline V gene encodes CDR1 MNHEY and CDR2 SMNVEV (reference sequence). The CDR3 loop spans 14 amino acids. With 6 bases removed from V and 2 bases from J, the gap between germline ends came to 14 bases. Here the CDR3 reads CASSPSLWAYEQYF. The CDR3 nucleotides are TGTGCCAGCAGCCCTTCCCTCTGGGCCTACGAGCAGTACTTC.

J is TRBJ2-7 and V is TRBV11-2; 13 bases fit TRBD2. Germline CDR1 SGHAT, CDR2 FQNNGV. The CDR3 runs to 14 residues. V was clipped by 4 bases and J by 5 bases; unmatched bases: 2. CDR3: CASSSLAGGDEQYF. DNA of the CDR3: TGTGCCAGCAGCTCACTAGCGGGGGGGGACGAGCAGTACTTC.

The sample holds one count of this clonotype. V gene TRBV4-3 combines with J gene TRBJ1-1; no clear D. V lost 0 bases and J lost 5, with 10 bases in between. Germline loops: CDR1 LGHNA, CDR2 YSLEER. The CDR3 spans 14 residues. The chain's CDR3 is CASSQDQMRTEAFF. CDR3 nucleotides: TGCGCCAGCAGCCAAGATCAGATGAGGACTGAAGCTTTCTTT.

This sequence joins TRBV20-1 and TRBJ1-1; possible D gene TRBD1, 5 bases. Germline V gene sequence: CDR1 DFQATT, CDR2 SNEGSKA (reference sequence). V lost 2 bases to trimming and J lost 2 bases, with 18 bases between them. This CDR3 contains 16 residues. The CDR3 loop is CSARTDGAVSNTEAFF. CDR3 nucleotides: TGCAGTGCTAGAACGGATGGGGCAGTTTCAAACACTGAAGCTTTCTTT.

This clonotype appeared once. This rearrangement joins TRBV2 to TRBJ2-7; the D is unclear. CDR1 and CDR2 (germline): SNHLY, FYNNEI. Trimming left V 6 bases short and J 2 bases short, with 20 bases between. The length of the CDR3 is 16 residues. This CDR3 is CASSVETDKFTYEQYF. The DNA of the CDR3 is TGTGCCAGCAGCGTCGAGACCGACAAGTTCACCTACGAGCAGTACTTC.

The genes are TRBV27 and TRBJ1-6; 9 bases agree with TRBD1. J gave up 9 bases and V 6 bases, and 6 bases lay outside the gene matches. This CDR3 is 14 amino acids long. Germline V gene sequence: CDR1 MNHEY, CDR2 SMNVEV (reference sequence). The CDR3 DNA reads as TGTGCCAGCAGAGGGACAGGGACTAGTTCACCCCTCCACTTT. This encodes CASRGTGTSSPLHF.

The chain links TRBV6-6 to TRBJ2-7; D unresolved. The V gene lost 2 bases and the J gene lost 5 bases, with 7 bases spanning the gap. CDR1 MNHNY and CDR2 SVGAGI come from the germline V gene (reference sequence). The CDR3 loop spans 12 amino acids. CDR3 in amino acids: CASSYTGDEQYF. DNA of the CDR3: TGTGCCAGCAGTTACACGGGCGACGAGCAGTACTTC.

V and J are TRBV6-2 or TRBV6-3 and TRBJ2-1; D might be TRBD1 (6 bases). V dropped 5 bases and J dropped 8 bases, with 13 bases sitting between them. The length of the CDR3 is 13 residues. Germline V lookup: CDR1 MNHEY, CDR2 SVGEGT. The chain's CDR3 is CASSTQGWDEQFF. Here the CDR3 DNA reads TGTGCCAGCAGTACACAGGGTTGGGATGAGCAGTTCTTC.

The chain carries TRBV7-9 and TRBJ1-2, with TRBD1 matching 10 bases. Germline-derived CDR1 and CDR2 are SEHNR and FQNEAQ (reference sequence). V was clipped by 5 bases and J by 4 bases; unmatched bases: 7. This CDR3 is 15 amino acids long. DNA for the CDR3: TGTGCCAGCAGCCTGGGACAGGGGCTCCCCTATGGCTACACCTTC. It encodes CASSLGQGLPYGYTF.

The genes are TRBV4-1 and TRBJ2-7; tentatively, D is TRBD1 (6 bases). The V end lost 2 bases, the J end lost 0 bases, and 17 bases lay between the germline ends. Germline lookup yields CDR1 MGHRA and CDR2 YSYEKL. This CDR3 is 17 amino acids long. In DNA form, the CDR3 reads TGCGCCAGCAGCCAATCCCACAGGGTCGTTAGCTCCTACGAGCAGTACTTC. This encodes CASSQSHRVVSSYEQYF.

V gene TRBV6-5 combines with J gene TRBJ2-1, with TRBD2 matching 7 bases. CDR3 length: 13 amino acids. V was clipped by 7 bases and J by 2 bases; unmatched bases: 2. Germline values: CDR1 MNHEY, CDR2 SVGAGI. CDR3: CASTAGAYNEQFF. The CDR3, as DNA: TGTGCCAGCACGGCGGGGGCCTACAATGAGCAGTTCTTC.

This clonotype was detected only once. This chain links TRBV7-8 with TRBJ1-1; no firm D call. V lost 1 base, J lost 4 bases, and 16 bases lay in between. This CDR3 is 16 amino acids long. Germline V gene data show CDR1 as SGHVS and CDR2 as FQNEAQ. CDR3 DNA: TGTGCCAGCAGCTTAGGAGGACGGCCCATAGGCACTGAAGCTTTCTTT. Amino acids: CASSLGGRPIGTEAFF. The full variable domain, rest sourced from reference TRBV7-8 and TRBJ1-1, is GAGVSQSPRYKVAKRGQDVALRCDPISGHVSLFWYQQALGQGPEFLTYFQNEAQLDKSGLPSDRFFAERPEGSVSTLKIQRTQQEDSAVYLCASSLGGRPIGTEAFFGQGTRLTVV.

This clonotype was detected only once. The chain carries TRBV7-9 and TRBJ1-2; weak D call: TRBD1 (6 bases). The length of the CDR3 is 14 residues. V was cut by 3 bases and J by 3 bases, with 11 bases left in between. Germline V gene sequence: CDR1 SEHNR, CDR2 FQNEAQ (reference sequence). This CDR3 is CASSLVGGDYGYTF. In DNA, the CDR3 is TGTGCCAGCAGCTTGGTAGGGGGTGACTATGGCTACACCTTC.

J is TRBJ1-3 and V is TRBV29-1; no reliable D call. CDR3 length: 16 residues. Per the germline V gene, CDR1 is SQVTM and CDR2 is ANQGSEA. V lost 4 bases to trimming and J lost 9 bases, with 25 bases between them. The CDR3 DNA reads as TGCAGCGTTGGGGCAGTGGTTGACGAACCGGAGGGCACCATATATTTT. Residues: CSVGAVVDEPEGTIYF.

This clonotype appeared once. Sequence at one end of the junction differs from germline and may be a read error. This rearrangement joins TRBV12-3 or TRBV12-4 to TRBJ2-2; no clear D. This CDR3 contains 13 residues. CDR3 amino acids: CASSLANAGELFF. The CDR3, as DNA: TGTGCCAGCAGTTTAGCGAACGCCGGGGAGCTGTTTTTT.

The chain employs TRBV5-4 and TRBJ2-5, with TRBD1 identical over 9 bases. Germline lookup yields CDR1 SGHNT and CDR2 YYREEE (reference sequence). The V gene end was trimmed by 4 bases and the J gene end by 4 bases; junction bases not matched to a gene: 5. The CDR3 is made up of 14 amino acids. This CDR3 reads CASSPGTGTETQYF. The CDR3 DNA reads as TGTGCCAGCAGCCCCGGGACAGGGACAGAGACCCAGTACTTC.

The rearrangement links TRBV7-9 to TRBJ1-5; D is uncertain. There are 14 residues in the CDR3. The V gene's germline CDR1 is SEHNR and CDR2 FQNEAQ (reference sequence). Trimming cost V 5 bases and J 0 bases, with 8 bases left between them. Written as DNA, the CDR3 is TGTGCCAGCAGCGAGACCGATAGCAATCAGCCCCAGCATTTT. This translates into CASSETDSNQPQHF.

The chain uses TRBV5-6 and TRBJ1-4; TRBD1 matches at 8 bases. The ends lost 5 bases at V and 5 bases at J; junction bases unmatched: 5. Looked up from germline, CDR1 is SGHDT and CDR2 is YYEEEE. The CDR3 has 14 amino acids. The CDR3: CASRPRTGNEKLFF. The CDR3 nucleotides read TGTGCCAGCAGACCACGGACAGGGAATGAAAAACTGTTTTTT.

The chain carries TRBV12-3 or TRBV12-4 and TRBJ1-1, with D possibly matching TRBD1 (5 bases). The CDR3 is made up of 12 amino acids. Trimming shortened V by 6 bases and J by 5 bases, and 10 bases separated the two germline ends. CDR3 bases: TGTGCCAGCAGGCTCGGGGGGACTGAAGCTTTCTTT. Translating gives CASRLGGTEAFF.

The chain has TRBV27 and TRBJ2-1, with D tentatively TRBD2 (6 bases). CDR3 length equals 12 residues. Germline CDR1 and CDR2: MNHEY and SMNVEV (reference sequence). V was trimmed by 6 bases and J by 6 bases, leaving 9 bases between them. This CDR3 is CASSMGGNEQFF. CDR3 coding DNA: TGTGCCAGCAGCATGGGAGGCAATGAGCAGTTCTTC.

The V call is TRBV6-6, the J call TRBJ2-1; 10 bases fit TRBD2. Trimming took 2 bases from V and 8 from J; bases not matched to a gene: 3. CDR3 length: 14 amino acids. The germline V gene encodes CDR1 MNHNY and CDR2 SVGAGI (reference sequence). The DNA for the CDR3 is TGTGCCAGCAGTTACGGGCTAGCGGGGGATGAGCAGTTCTTC. Its protein product is CASSYGLAGDEQFF.

V and J are TRBV25-1 and TRBJ1-1, with a possible D match to TRBD1 (5 bases). The CDR3 spans 13 residues. V lost 7 bases to trimming and J lost 5 bases, with 14 bases between them. CDR1 and CDR2 (germline): MGHDK, SYGVNS. The CDR3 DNA is TGTGCCAGCACACCGGGGGTTGGGACTGAAGCTTTCTTT. Amino acids: CASTPGVGTEAFF.

V and J are TRBV29-1 and TRBJ2-5, with unresolved D. The CDR3 sequence is 15 residues long. The germline gives CDR1 SQVTM, CDR2 ANQGSEA. The germline V and J ends were trimmed by 2 bases and 0 bases, with 13 bases remaining between them. The CDR3 coding sequence is TGCAGCGTTGAATCCGCCGACGCAAACCAAGAGACCCAGTACTTC. It yields the protein CSVESADANQETQYF.

V is TRBV29-1 and J is TRBJ2-3, with D maybe TRBD1 (6 bases). This CDR3 region has 12 residues. The V end lost 6 bases, the J end lost 5 bases, and 12 bases lay between the germline ends. The V gene's germline CDR1 is SQVTM and CDR2 ANQGSEA. The chain's CDR3 is CSVPLQGDTQYF. The CDR3 nucleotides are TGCAGCGTCCCCTTACAGGGAGATACGCAGTATTTT.